This T cell receptor (beta chain) was sequenced in a study of T-cell memory formation after mild COVID-19. Study-level background: Largely, the TCR clusters proved donor specific.

Findings and limits, study-wide: Within pre-infection memory, some responding clones were found, suggesting cross-reactive memory joined. Clones contracting across day 15 to 85 had a balanced CD4/CD8 profile; later expanding clones leaned CD4+. Specificity for SARS-CoV-2 was not confirmed among the second-wave clones peaking on day 37.

The table lists this clonotype with a few counts. Its matching antigen is unknown. In TCRdb, the 5' RACE reads were re-called with MiXCR into one record per CDR3 protein. The data contain 120,000 or so distinct CDR3 sequences, approximately 15% of them singletons. With 6 bases removed from V and 0 bases from J, the gap between germline ends came to 15 bases. This CDR3 comprises 15 residues. Germline V gene data show CDR1 as SNHLY and CDR2 as FYNNEI. The source of this sequence is an adult woman who had mild COVID-19 (a few samples of this study predate the infection). Cell type and time point are not known. The chain is built from TRBV2 and TRBJ2-7, with a tentative D call TRBD1 (6 bases). The sample consisted of PBMCs or a T cell subset sorted from them (not recorded which). In nucleotides, the CDR3 is TGTGCCAGCAGGGGGGCGATAGCCCCCTCCTACGAGCAGTACTTC. Protein product: CASRGAIAPSYEQYF.